This T cell receptor beta chain was captured in a study of blood T cell repertoires in COVID-19. Across the study: Acute-phase and convalescent COVID-19 samples originated in the United States, Italy and Spain. PBMCs, B-cell-depleted T cells, or T cells provided the cDNA or gDNA that made up the material.

Per the original data handling: Reference gene primer amplification gave nucleated cell count estimates. Generated by immunoSEQ multiplex PCR, the TCRdb table keeps only in-frame clones and is missing some. V, J and clone size derive from that table, while D and trimming were established from the DNA sequence. The sample shows about 100,000 clones, around 84% of them seen only once. The sequence was obtained from a man aged 60-69 years with acute or convalescent COVID-19. Sequencing was done on a sample of peripheral blood.

CDR3 DNA: TGTGCCAGCAGCCTGTTGGGGCAGGCGGATTGGGGCTACACCTTC. Encoded protein: CASSLLGQADWGYTF. This rearrangement joins TRBV7-8 to TRBJ1-2; possible D gene TRBD1, 5 bases. Trimming removed 5 bases at V and 8 bases at J, with 21 bases between. Germline V gives CDR1 SGHVS, CDR2 FQNEAQ. This CDR3 spans 15 amino acids.